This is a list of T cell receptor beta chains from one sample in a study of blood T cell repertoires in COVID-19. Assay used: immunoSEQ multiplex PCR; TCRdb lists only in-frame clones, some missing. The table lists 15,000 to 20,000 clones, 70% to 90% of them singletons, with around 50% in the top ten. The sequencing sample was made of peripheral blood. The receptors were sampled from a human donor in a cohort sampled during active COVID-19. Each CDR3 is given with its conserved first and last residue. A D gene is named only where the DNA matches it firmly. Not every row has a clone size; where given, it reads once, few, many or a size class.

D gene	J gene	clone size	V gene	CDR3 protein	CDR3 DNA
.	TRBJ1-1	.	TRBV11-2	CASSLVAMWGTTEAFF	TGTGCCAGCAGCTTAGTGGCGATGTGGGGCACCACTGAAGCTTTCTTT
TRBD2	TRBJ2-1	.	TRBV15	CATSRASGGLYNEQFF	TGTGCCACCAGCAGGGCCAGCGGGGGGCTCTACAATGAGCAGTTCTTC
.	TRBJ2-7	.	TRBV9	CASSVSGQSVEQYF	TGTGCCAGCAGCGTATCTGGACAGTCGGTCGAGCAGTACTTC
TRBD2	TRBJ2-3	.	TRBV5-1	CASSLVAGVTDTQYF	TGCGCCAGCAGCTTGGTAGCGGGGGTCACAGATACGCAGTATTTT
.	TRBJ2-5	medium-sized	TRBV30	CAWSPSAGRRKETQYF	TGTGCCTGGAGTCCGTCCGCGGGACGTAGAAAAGAGACCCAGTACTTC
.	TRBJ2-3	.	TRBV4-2	CASSQDLAQDTQYF	TGTGCCAGCAGCCAAGACCTAGCTCAGGATACGCAGTATTTT
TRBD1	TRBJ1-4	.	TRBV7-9	CASSSTGDPEKLFF	TGTGCCAGCAGCTCTACAGGGGATCCTGAAAAACTGTTTTTT
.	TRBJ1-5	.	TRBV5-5	CASSLMPGDSQHF	TGTGCCAGCAGCTTAATGCCCGGGGACTCCCAGCATTTT
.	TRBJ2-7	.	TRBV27	CASSFPGSEQYF	TGTGCCAGCAGTTTTCCAGGGTCCGAGCAGTACTTC
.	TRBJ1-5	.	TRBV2	CASSEMGGGNQPQHF	TGTGCCAGCAGCGAAATGGGGGGGGGCAATCAGCCCCAGCATTTT
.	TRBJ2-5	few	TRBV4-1	CASSQEGDGETQYF	TGCGCCAGCAGCCAAGAGGGAGACGGAGAGACCCAGTACTTC
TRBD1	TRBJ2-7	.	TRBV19	CASSIRVGDSTYEQYF	TGTGCCAGTAGTATTAGGGTGGGGGACAGTACCTACGAGCAGTACTTC
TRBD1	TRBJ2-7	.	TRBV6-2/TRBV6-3	CASSVGQGAYEQYF	TGTGCCAGCAGTGTGGGACAGGGGGCTTACGAGCAGTACTTC
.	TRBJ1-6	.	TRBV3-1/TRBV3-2	CASSQSSYNSPLHF	TGTGCCAGCAGCCAGAGCTCCTATAATTCACCCCTCCACTTT
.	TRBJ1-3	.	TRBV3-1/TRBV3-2	CASSQRPPQGPPGNTIYF	TGTGCCAGCAGCCAACGTCCACCCCAGGGGCCCCCTGGAAACACCATATATTTT